The rows below give T cell receptor beta chains drawn from one sample of a study of T-cell reconstitution after alpha-beta-depleted transplantation in children. A single record per CDR3 protein comes from TCRdb applying MiXCR to the PCR reads. The repertoire has a few hundred thousand distinct CDR3 sequences, 27% of them found once; the top ten carry around a third. Material: PBMCs, obtained before TCRalphabeta/CD19-depleted stem cell transplant. These receptor sequences come from a boy under three years old with Wiskott-Aldrich syndrome, due to receive a stem cell transplant. Both conserved end residues are part of each CDR3. Fields, in order: D gene, V gene, clone size, J gene, CDR3 DNA, CDR3 protein. The D gene is left open where the match is weak. Size is omitted from some rows. Given values are once, few, many or a class for expanded clones.

>TRBD2|TRBV5-1|.|TRBJ2-7
TGCGCCAGCAGCCTGACCGGGACTAGCGGGAGGGCCGGACTAAACGAGCAGTACTTC
CASSLTGTSGRAGLNEQYF
>.|TRBV25-1|.|TRBJ2-1
TGTGCCAGCAGTGCCCACTTGAGCTCCTACAATGAGCAGTTCTTC
CASSAHLSSYNEQFF
>.|TRBV5-1|once|TRBJ1-1
TGCGCCAGCAGCTTGGATTCTCGGGTTACTGAAGCTTTCTTT
CASSLDSRVTEAFF
>.|TRBV5-1|.|TRBJ1-1
TGCGCCAGCAGCTACCTGCTCGGGGGCCGGGACACTGAAGCTTTCTTT
CASSYLLGGRDTEAFF
>TRBD1|TRBV2|few|TRBJ1-5
TGTGCCAGCAGGATACAGGGGGCCGGCAATCAGCCCCAGCATTTT
CASRIQGAGNQPQHF
>.|TRBV15|few|TRBJ2-1
TGTGCCACCAGCAGAGATTCCCTCCATTGGGCCGGCGGCAATGAGCAGTTCTTC
CATSRDSLHWAGGNEQFF
>TRBD2|TRBV9|.|TRBJ2-1
TGTGCCAGCAGCGCCCGACTAGCGGGAGCCGGTGAGCAGTTCTTC
CASSARLAGAGEQFF
>.|TRBV5-1|.|TRBJ2-3
TGCGCCAGCAGCGAAAACAGATACACAGATACGCAGTATTTT
CASSENRYTDTQYF
>.|TRBV10-3|.|TRBJ2-3
TGTGCCATCAGTGGATCGACAGCAGATACGCAGTATTTT
CAISGSTADTQYF
>.|TRBV15|few|TRBJ2-1
TGTGCCACCAGCAGAGATCTGGGCGGCGGGAATGAGCAGTTCTTC
CATSRDLGGGNEQFF
>.|TRBV5-1|.|TRBJ1-2
TGCGCCAGCAGCTTGCCAGGGGATGGCTACACCTTC
CASSLPGDGYTF
>.|TRBV6-5|.|TRBJ2-7
TGTGCCAGCAGTTACTCGACCGGGGAAAGCTCCTACGAGCAGTACTTC
CASSYSTGESSYEQYF
>.|TRBV10-3|few|TRBJ2-3
TGTGCCATCACTAAAGGACCAAGCACAGATACGCAGTATTTT
CAITKGPSTDTQYF